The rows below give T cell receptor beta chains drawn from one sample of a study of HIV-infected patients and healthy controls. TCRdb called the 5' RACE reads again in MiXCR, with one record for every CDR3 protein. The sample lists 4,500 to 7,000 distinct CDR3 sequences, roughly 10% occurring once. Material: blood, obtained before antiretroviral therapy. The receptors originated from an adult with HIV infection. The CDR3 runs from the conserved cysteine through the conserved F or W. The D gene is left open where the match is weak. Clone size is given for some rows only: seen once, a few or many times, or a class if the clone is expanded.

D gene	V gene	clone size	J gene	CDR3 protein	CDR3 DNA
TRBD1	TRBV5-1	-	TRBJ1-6	CASRQGYSPLHF	TGCGCCAGTCGACAGGGTTATTCACCCCTCCACTTT
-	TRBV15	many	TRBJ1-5	CATSAGLSNQPQHF	TGTGCCACCAGCGCGGGTCTGAGCAATCAGCCCCAGCATTTT
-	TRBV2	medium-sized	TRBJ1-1	CASREEGEAFF	TGTGCCAGCAGAGAGGAAGGGGAAGCTTTCTTT
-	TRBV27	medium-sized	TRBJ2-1	CASSLATGGAYNEQFF	TGTGCCAGCAGTTTGGCTACAGGGGGGGCATACAATGAGCAGTTCTTC
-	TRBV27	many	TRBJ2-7	CASSLAGTYEQYF	TGTGCCAGCAGTTTGGCAGGGACCTACGAGCAGTACTTC
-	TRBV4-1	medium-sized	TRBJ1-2	CASSQDGQAYYGYTF	TGCGCCAGCAGCCAAGATGGGCAGGCGTACTATGGCTACACCTTC
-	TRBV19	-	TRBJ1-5	CASSIYLGNQPQHF	TGTGCCAGTAGTATATATCTTGGAAATCAGCCCCAGCATTTT
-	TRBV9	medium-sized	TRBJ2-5	CASSVDVWETQYF	TGTGCCAGCAGCGTCGACGTCTGGGAGACCCAGTACTTC
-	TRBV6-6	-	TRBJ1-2	CASRQGSSIGYTF	TGTGCCAGCAGGCAGGGCTCCTCGATTGGCTACACCTTC
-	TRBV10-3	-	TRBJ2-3	CAISPTTDTQYF	TGTGCCATCAGTCCCACCACAGATACGCAGTATTTT
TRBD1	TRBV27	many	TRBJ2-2	CASSAVGTGLTGELFF	TGTGCCAGCAGTGCGGTGGGGACAGGGCTGACCGGGGAGCTGTTTTTT
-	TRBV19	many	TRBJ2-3	CASSISYVSTDTQYF	TGTGCCAGTAGTATCAGCTATGTATCGACAGATACGCAGTATTTT
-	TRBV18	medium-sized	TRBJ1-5	CASSPRGAPGQPQHF	TGTGCCAGCTCACCTAGAGGGGCCCCCGGGCAGCCCCAGCATTTT
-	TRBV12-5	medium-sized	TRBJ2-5	CASGEDRETQYF	TGTGCTAGTGGTGAGGACAGAGAGACCCAGTACTTC
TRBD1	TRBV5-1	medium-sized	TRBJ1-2	CASSEGQGYGYTF	TGCGCCAGCAGCGAGGGACAGGGGTATGGCTACACCTTC
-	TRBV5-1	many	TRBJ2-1	CASSFGRGSYNEQFF	TGCGCCAGCAGCTTCGGCAGGGGTTCCTACAATGAGCAGTTCTTC
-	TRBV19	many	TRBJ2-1	CASSRPGTPSQFF	TGTGCCAGTTCGCGGCCCGGGACCCCGAGCCAGTTCTTC